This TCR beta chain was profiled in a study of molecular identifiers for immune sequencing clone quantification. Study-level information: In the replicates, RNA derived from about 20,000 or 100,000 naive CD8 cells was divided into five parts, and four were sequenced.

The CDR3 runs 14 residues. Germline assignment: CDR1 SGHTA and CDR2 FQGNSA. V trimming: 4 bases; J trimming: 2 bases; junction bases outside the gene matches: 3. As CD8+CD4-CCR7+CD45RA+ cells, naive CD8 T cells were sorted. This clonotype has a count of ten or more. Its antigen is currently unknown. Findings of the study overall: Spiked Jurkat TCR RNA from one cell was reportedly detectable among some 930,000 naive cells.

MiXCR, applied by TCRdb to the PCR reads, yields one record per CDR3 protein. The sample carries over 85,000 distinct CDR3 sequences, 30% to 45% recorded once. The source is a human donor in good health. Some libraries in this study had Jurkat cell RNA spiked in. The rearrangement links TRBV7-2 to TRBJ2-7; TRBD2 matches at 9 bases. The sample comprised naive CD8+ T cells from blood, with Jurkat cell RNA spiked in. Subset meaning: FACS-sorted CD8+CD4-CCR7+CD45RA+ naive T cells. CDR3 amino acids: CASSSGLATYEQYF. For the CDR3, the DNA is TGTGCCAGCAGCTCGGGACTAGCCACCTACGAGCAGTACTTC.